These 32 T cell receptor beta chains were sequenced from one sample in a study of T cells in Graves' hyperthyroidism and ophthalmopathy. Amplification of TCR beta CDR3 regions was performed using RNA transcripts as template. First-round RT-PCR of the TCR CDR3 relied on the HTBI primer set. TCRdb fed the multiplex PCR reads into MiXCR, producing one record per CDR3 protein. The top ten clones hold 30% to 35% of a sample with around 300,000 distinct CDR3 sequences, over 12% of them seen once. The sample consisted of blood. Receptors were obtained from a woman aged 50 to 60 with Graves' hyperthyroidism that later progressed to Graves' ophthalmopathy.

There are many counts of this clonotype. J is TRBJ2-1 and V is TRBV6-1, with unresolved D. Deletions cut 4 bases from V and 5 bases from J, with 12 bases between. Germline loops: CDR1 MNHNS, CDR2 SASEGT. The CDR3 loop spans 14 amino acids. The CDR3 DNA follows: TGTGCCAGCAGTGTCGGCCGTTCTGACAATGAGCAGTTCTTC. Translating it yields CASSVGRSDNEQFF.

At least ten counts were recorded for this clonotype. The chain recombines TRBV5-1 with TRBJ2-1; the match to TRBD1 covers 8 bases. Losses at the gene ends were 3 bases for V and 6 bases for J; bases not matched to a gene: 11. The CDR3 is made up of 16 amino acids. The germline CDR1 and CDR2 sequences are SGHRS and YFSETQ. CDR3 region: CASSWGGDRISNEQFF. CDR3 sequence (DNA): TGCGCCAGCAGCTGGGGCGGGGACAGGATTTCCAATGAGCAGTTCTTC.

This clonotype was recorded at least ten times. The chain couples TRBV29-1 to TRBJ1-4; D is unresolved. CDR1 and CDR2 from the germline V gene are SQVTM and ANQGSEA. The CDR3 extends over 13 amino acids. Trimming removed 4 bases at V and 6 bases at J, with 12 bases between. The CDR3 DNA reads TGCAGCGTTGTGGTCGCTTCCGATGAAAAACTGTTTTTT. This encodes CSVVVASDEKLFF.

This clonotype was seen ten or more times. CDR3 in amino acids: CSARRGSSTDTQYF. The CDR3 DNA is TGCAGTGCTAGACGCGGGTCTAGCACAGATACGCAGTATTTT. This chain uses TRBV20-1 with TRBJ2-3; D may be TRBD2 (5 bases). Germline CDR1 reads DFQATT; CDR2 reads SNEGSKA (reference sequence). Trimming removed 2 bases from V and 0 bases from J, with 9 bases in between. The CDR3 consists of 14 residues.

A few counts support this clonotype. This chain joins TRBV9 and TRBJ2-5; perhaps TRBD2 as D (7 bases). CDR3 length: 15 amino acids. V was shortened by 0 bases and J by 4 bases, with 13 bases between the two germline ends. CDR1 is SGDLS, CDR2 YYNGEE, per germline. CDR3 DNA sequence: TGTGCCAGCAGCGTAGGAGGGGGGGGGGGAGAGACCCAGTACTTC. Protein: CASSVGGGGGETQYF.

Many counts were recorded for this clonotype. The chain uses TRBV3-1 and TRBJ1-1, with a weak D call TRBD1 (5 bases). V lost 6 bases and J 4 bases, leaving 12 bases between the germline ends. Germline lookup yields CDR1 LGHDT and CDR2 YNNKEL (reference sequence). The CDR3 covers 13 residues. CDR3 sequence: CASRRDFGTEAFF. In DNA, the CDR3 is TGTGCCAGCAGAAGGGACTTTGGCACTGAAGCTTTCTTT.

CDR3 bases: TGCAGTGCCCAGGGAAACTATGGCTACACCTTC. It encodes CSAQGNYGYTF. The rearrangement links TRBV20-1 to TRBJ1-2; possible D gene TRBD1, 5 bases. The CDR3 contains 11 residues. The germline V and J ends were trimmed by 6 bases and 2 bases, with 7 bases remaining between them. Germline V gives CDR1 DFQATT, CDR2 SNEGSKA (reference sequence).

This clonotype was detected many times. The chain combines TRBV15 with TRBJ2-7, with 10 bases that match TRBD1. Trimming removed 1 base from V and 3 bases from J; junction bases left unmatched: 3. The length of the CDR3 is 15 residues. CDR1 and CDR2 (germline): LNHNV, YYDKDF (reference sequence). CDR3 sequence reads: CATSRAGQGGYEQYF. DNA for the CDR3: TGTGCCACCAGCAGAGCCGGACAGGGGGGCTACGAGCAGTACTTC.

As regards this clonotype: One base away lies a much larger clone, so this may be a sequencing read error. The chain recombines TRBV7-9 with TRBJ2-5; no clear D. Germline V gene data show CDR1 as SEHNR and CDR2 as FQNEAQ (reference sequence). The CDR3 consists of 14 residues. The CDR3 loop reads CASSLVRRREIQYF. The CDR3 bases are TGTGCCAGCAGCTTAGTGAGGAGAAGAGAGATCCAGTACTTC.

The genes are TRBV12-3 or TRBV12-4 and TRBJ1-1; 8 bases align to TRBD1. The CDR3 runs 14 residues. V was pared by 7 bases and J by 10 bases, with 14 bases of the junction left unmatched. In DNA form, the CDR3 reads TGTGCCAGCACCCCATCGACAGGGGCCTTAAGAGCTTTCTTT. It encodes CASTPSTGALRAFF.

The table lists this clonotype with many counts. V is TRBV10-3 and J is TRBJ1-5; no definite D call. Between the trimmed V and J ends, which lost 8 bases and 6 bases, there was a span of 14 bases. Per germline, CDR1 ENHRY and CDR2 SYGVKD. This CDR3 has 13 residues. CDR3 sequence: CAIAGQQGQPQHF. DNA for the CDR3: TGTGCCATCGCTGGCCAGCAAGGTCAGCCCCAGCATTTT.

This clonotype has ten or more counts. The chain employs TRBV2 and TRBJ2-4, with D possibly matching TRBD2 (5 bases). Trimming left V 9 bases short and J 9 bases short, with 24 bases between. Germline loops: CDR1 SNHLY, CDR2 FYNNEI. This CDR3 has 15 amino acids. The CDR3 DNA is TGTGCCAGGACCTCCGAGGCTACCCGTGGGAGCATTCAGTACTTC. It encodes CARTSEATRGSIQYF.

The chain combines TRBV7-9 with TRBJ2-1; the D gene is possibly TRBD1 (6 bases). Germline CDR1 reads SEHNR; CDR2 reads FQNEAQ (reference sequence). The CDR3 has 16 residues. V lost 4 bases to trimming and J lost 1 base, with 14 bases between them. CDR3 loop: CASSSRTDQSYNEQFF. CDR3 sequence (DNA): TGTGCCAGCAGCTCAAGGACAGACCAGTCCTACAATGAGCAGTTCTTC.

This clonotype was recorded many times. The chain is built from TRBV13 and TRBJ2-1, with TRBD1 matching over 9 bases. Trimming removed 6 bases from V and 5 bases from J; junction bases left unmatched: 8. CDR1 is PRHDT and CDR2 is FYEKMQ in the germline V gene (reference sequence). The CDR3 loop spans 15 amino acids. The CDR3 DNA reads TGTGCCAGCAGAGCCGCGGGACAGGGAAACAATGAGCAGTTCTTC. Translation gives CASRAAGQGNNEQFF.

This clonotype was seen at least ten times. The J gene is TRBJ2-1, the V gene TRBV5-1; the D gene is possibly TRBD1 (6 bases). This CDR3 has 14 amino acids. The V gene's germline CDR1 is SGHRS and CDR2 YFSETQ. V was trimmed by 2 bases and J by 3 bases, leaving 9 bases between them. CDR3 in DNA: TGCGCCAGCAGCTTCCAGGACAGCTACAATGAGCAGTTCTTC. It encodes CASSFQDSYNEQFF.

This clonotype was found many times. The CDR3 is CASSLAGTGIYNEQFF. For the CDR3, the DNA is TGCGCCAGCAGCTTGGCCGGGACAGGGATCTACAATGAGCAGTTCTTC. This chain uses TRBV5-1 with TRBJ2-1, with 9 bases lining up with TRBD1. This CDR3 is built from 16 residues. Trimming took 0 bases from V and 3 from J; bases not matched to a gene: 4. The germline gives CDR1 SGHRS, CDR2 YFSETQ.

The chain joins TRBV5-8 to TRBJ2-5, with 11 nucleotides matching TRBD2. Losses at the gene ends were 5 bases for V and 3 bases for J; bases not matched to a gene: 6. Germline lookup yields CDR1 SGHTS and CDR2 YDEGEE. The CDR3 extends over 15 amino acids. CDR3 protein: CASRRVGLAEETQYF. The CDR3 DNA sequence: TGTGCCAGCAGGCGCGTGGGACTAGCGGAAGAGACCCAGTACTTC.

This clonotype was detected a few times. The V gene is TRBV5-1, the J gene TRBJ1-3; D remains unclear. This CDR3 is built from 16 residues. V was pared by 0 bases and J by 0 bases, with 10 bases between. Germline lookup yields CDR1 SGHRS and CDR2 YFSETQ. The CDR3, as DNA: TGCGCCAGCAGCTTGGGGGCCGGAATCTCTGGAAACACCATATATTTT. Residues: CASSLGAGISGNTIYF.

This clonotype was observed at least ten times. This chain joins TRBV11-2 and TRBJ1-1; D is undetermined. The V and J ends lost 3 bases and 0 bases respectively, with 5 bases between them. This CDR3 comprises 13 residues. The V gene's germline CDR1 is SGHAT and CDR2 FQNNGV. The CDR3 sequence is CASSFSLNTEAFF. The CDR3 DNA is TGTGCCAGCAGCTTCAGTTTGAACACTGAAGCTTTCTTT.

This clonotype was recorded many times. In nucleotides, the CDR3 is TGTGCCTGGAGTGTATACGGCAGGACTTCGAATGGCTACACCTTC. Its translation is CAWSVYGRTSNGYTF. This chain joins TRBV30 and TRBJ1-2; D remains unclear. Per the germline V gene, CDR1 is GTSNPN and CDR2 is SVGIG (reference sequence). This CDR3 spans 15 amino acids. The germline V and J ends were trimmed by 0 bases and 6 bases, with 17 bases remaining between them.

This clonotype appeared many times. V usage is TRBV7-8 and J usage is TRBJ1-1; the D gene is possibly TRBD1 (5 bases). The V gene's germline CDR1 is SGHVS and CDR2 FQNEAQ. CDR3 length equals 14 residues. Trimming removed 2 bases at V and 2 bases at J, with 9 bases between. The CDR3 DNA sequence: TGTGCCAGCAGCTTACCTCAGGGAAACACTGAAGCTTTCTTT. Its protein product is CASSLPQGNTEAFF.

At least ten counts were recorded for this clonotype. V gene TRBV10-3 combines with J gene TRBJ1-2; no clear D gene. CDR3 size: 14 residues. Germline lookup yields CDR1 ENHRY and CDR2 SYGVKD. Trimming shortened V by 2 bases and J by 3 bases, and 10 bases separated the two germline ends. The CDR3, as DNA: TGTGCCATCAGTGAGCGGCAAAAAGACTATGGCTACACCTTC. Translating it yields CAISERQKDYGYTF.

This clonotype was detected only a few times. This chain uses TRBV7-9 with TRBJ2-3; D is unclear. The germline gives CDR1 SEHNR, CDR2 FQNEAQ (reference sequence). Deletions cut 6 bases from V and 2 bases from J, with 12 bases between. The CDR3 covers 14 residues. The CDR3 is CASRGFKITDTQYF. The CDR3 DNA reads TGTGCCAGCAGGGGATTTAAGATCACAGATACGCAGTATTTT.

This chain connects TRBV7-9 to TRBJ2-2; a weak D match, TRBD2 (5 bases). The CDR3 spans 14 residues. Germline V lookup: CDR1 SEHNR, CDR2 FQNEAQ (reference sequence). V was clipped by 1 base and J by 7 bases, with 10 bases between them. The CDR3, as DNA: TGTGCCAGCAGCTTAGTTCGGGGAGTCGGGGAGCTGTTTTTT. It encodes CASSLVRGVGELFF.

The sample holds many counts of this clonotype. This may arise from a read error, as a much more abundant clone is one base away. The genes are TRBV28 and TRBJ1-1; D unclear. The germline CDR1 and CDR2 sequences are MDHEN and SYDVKM. The CDR3 consists of 13 residues. The ends were cut back, 6 bases at V and 0 bases at J, with 8 bases in the middle. The CDR3 bases are TGTGCCAGCAGAACAAGTATGAACACTGAAGCTTTCTTT. Translating it yields CASRTSMNTEAFF.

The chain has TRBV20-1 and TRBJ1-3; D unresolved. The CDR3 spans 14 residues. V dropped 4 bases and J dropped 0 bases, with 10 bases sitting between them. Germline loops: CDR1 DFQATT, CDR2 SNEGSKA (reference sequence). The CDR3 protein is CSANVRTSGNTIYF. The DNA for the CDR3 is TGCAGTGCTAATGTCAGGACCTCTGGAAACACCATATATTTT.

The V gene is TRBV3-1, the J gene TRBJ2-2; 8 bases match TRBD2. V lost 4 bases, J lost 5 bases, and 6 bases stayed unmatched. From germline, CDR1 is LGHDT and CDR2 YNNKEL (reference sequence). The CDR3 covers 15 residues. The CDR3 DNA sequence: TGTGCCAGCAGCCTGGCGGGGGGCAGGACCGGGGAGCTGTTTTTT. This encodes CASSLAGGRTGELFF.

Ten or more counts support this clonotype. The CDR3 DNA follows: TGTGCCAGCAGCCAAGTACAGGGCAACGAGCAGTACTTC. It encodes CASSQVQGNEQYF. V usage is TRBV3-1 and J usage is TRBJ2-7; D might be TRBD1 (6 bases). Deletions cut 1 base from V and 5 bases from J, with 9 bases between. Germline V gives CDR1 LGHDT, CDR2 YNNKEL (reference sequence). This CDR3 region has 13 residues.

CDR3 protein: CASSPHPGQGAYEQYF. The CDR3 DNA sequence: TGTGCCAGCAGCCCACACCCCGGACAGGGGGCCTACGAGCAGTACTTC. The chain links TRBV7-9 to TRBJ2-7, with 10 bases fitting TRBD1. CDR1 is SEHNR and CDR2 is FQNEAQ in the germline V gene (reference sequence). This CDR3 comprises 16 residues. The trim removed 5 bases at V and 2 bases at J, leaving 9 bases unmatched.

This clonotype occurred a few times. A much larger clone differs by one base, so this may be a read error. J is TRBJ2-2 and V is TRBV7-6; 9 bases agree with TRBD2. Unmatched junction bases numbered 5, after V lost 5 bases and J lost 1 base. CDR1 is SGHVS, CDR2 FNYEAQ, per germline. The CDR3 extends over 16 amino acids. CDR3 coding DNA: TGTGCCAGCAGCCCGCAGACTAGCGGGAACACCGGGGAGCTGTTTTTT. Its protein product is CASSPQTSGNTGELFF. Filled out from reference TRBV7-6 and TRBJ2-2, the complete variable domain reads GAGVSQSPRYKVTKRGQDVALRCDPISGHVSLYWYRQALGQGPEFLTYFNYEAQQDKSGLPNDRFSAERPEGSISTLTIQRTEQRDSAMYRCASSPQTSGNTGELFFGEGSRLTVL.

This clonotype was counted at least ten times. This chain uses TRBV2 with TRBJ2-2; TRBD2 matches 8 bases. Per the germline V gene, CDR1 is SNHLY and CDR2 is FYNNEI. The V segment lost 2 bases and the J segment 0 bases; nucleotides outside the gene matches: 2. The CDR3 is made up of 16 amino acids. The CDR3 loop is CASSERGGPNTGELFF. The CDR3 nucleotides read TGTGCCAGCAGTGAACGGGGGGGGCCGAACACCGGGGAGCTGTTTTTT. Filled out from reference TRBV2 and TRBJ2-2, the complete variable domain reads EPEVTQTPSHQVTQMGQEVILRCVPISNHLYFYWYRQILGQKVEFLVSFYNNEISEKSEIFDDQFSVERPDGSNFTLKIRSTKLEDSAMYFCASSERGGPNTGELFFGEGSRLTVL.

This clonotype was picked up many times. The J gene is TRBJ2-7, the V gene TRBV12-3 or TRBV12-4; 8 bases are a match to TRBD1. The CDR3 has 13 residues. Germline trimming cut 4 bases from V and 2 bases from J; bases unmatched to any gene: 1. CDR3 sequence: CASSWGQAYEQYF. The CDR3 DNA reads as TGTGCCAGCAGTTGGGGACAGGCCTACGAGCAGTACTTC.